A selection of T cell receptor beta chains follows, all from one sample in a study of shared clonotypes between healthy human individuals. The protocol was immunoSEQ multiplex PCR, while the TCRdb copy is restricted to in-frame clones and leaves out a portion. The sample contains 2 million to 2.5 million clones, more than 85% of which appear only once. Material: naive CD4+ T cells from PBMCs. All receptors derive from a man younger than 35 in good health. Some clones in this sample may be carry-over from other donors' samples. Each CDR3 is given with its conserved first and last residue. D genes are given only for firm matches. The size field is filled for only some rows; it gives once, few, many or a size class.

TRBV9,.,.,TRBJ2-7,CASSVASGHFYEQYF,TGTGCCAGCAGCGTAGCTTCGGGACACTTCTACGAGCAGTACTTC
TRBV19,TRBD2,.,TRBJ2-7,CASSMGTSGSNEQYF,TGTGCCAGTAGTATGGGGACTAGCGGGAGCAACGAGCAGTACTTC
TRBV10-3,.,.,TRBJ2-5,CAISADGHQETQYF,TGTGCCATCAGTGCGGACGGCCACCAAGAGACCCAGTACTTC
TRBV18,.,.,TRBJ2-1,CASSPHNEQFF,TGTGCCAGCTCCCCCCACAATGAGCAGTTCTTC
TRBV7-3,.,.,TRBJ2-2,CASSLAGRTGELFF,TGTGCCAGCAGCTTGGCAGGGCGTACCGGGGAGCTGTTTTTT
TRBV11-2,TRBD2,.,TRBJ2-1,CASSSPTARGSTSYNEQFF,TGTGCCAGCAGCTCCCCCACGGCGCGGGGGTCCACCTCCTACAATGAGCAGTTCTTC
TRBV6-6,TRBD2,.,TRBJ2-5,CASTSGRASETQYF,TGTGCCAGTACTAGCGGGAGGGCGTCCGAGACCCAGTACTTC
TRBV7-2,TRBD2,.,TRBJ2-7,CASSLRLAGAISYEQYF,TGTGCCAGCAGCTTAAGACTAGCGGGAGCCATCTCCTACGAGCAGTACTTC
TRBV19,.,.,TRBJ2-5,CASSNPRGASQETQYF,TGTGCCAGTAGTAACCCGAGAGGGGCCTCCCAGGAGACCCAGTACTTC
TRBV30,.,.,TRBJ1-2,CAWSVRGRADGYTF,TGTGCCTGGAGTGTACGGGGAAGGGCGGATGGCTACACCTTC
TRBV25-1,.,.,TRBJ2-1,CASSFTGLRNEQFF,TGTGCCAGCAGTTTCACAGGTCTTCGCAATGAGCAGTTCTTC
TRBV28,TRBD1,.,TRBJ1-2,CASSSSTGGNYGYTF,TGTGCCAGCAGTTCCTCGACAGGGGGGAACTATGGCTACACCTTC
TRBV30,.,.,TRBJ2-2,CAWRATGELFF,TGTGCCTGGAGGGCTACCGGGGAGCTGTTTTTT
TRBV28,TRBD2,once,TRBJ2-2,CASSFPNGLAGGTNTGELFF,TGTGCCAGCAGTTTCCCCAATGGACTAGCGGGAGGTACGAACACCGGGGAGCTGTTTTTT
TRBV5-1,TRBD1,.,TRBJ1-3,CASSLTTGVGNTIYF,TGCGCCAGCAGCTTGACAACAGGGGTGGGAAACACCATATATTTT
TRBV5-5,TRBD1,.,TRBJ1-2,CASSWPHRGGYGYTF,TGTGCCAGCAGCTGGCCTCACAGGGGAGGCTATGGCTACACCTTC
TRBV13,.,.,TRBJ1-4,CASSLGLGWTNEKLFF,TGTGCCAGCAGCTTAGGCCTCGGATGGACTAATGAAAAACTGTTTTTT
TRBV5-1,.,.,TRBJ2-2,CASNSGRSNTGELFF,TGCGCCAGCAACAGCGGACGGTCGAACACCGGGGAGCTGTTTTTT
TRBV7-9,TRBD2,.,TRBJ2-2,CASSLTGGRTGELFF,TGTGCCAGCAGCTTAACGGGGGGACGGACCGGGGAGCTGTTTTTT
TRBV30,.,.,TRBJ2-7,CAWKLYEAYEQYF,TGTGCCTGGAAACTATACGAGGCCTACGAGCAGTACTTC
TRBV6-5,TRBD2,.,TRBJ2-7,CASSPPGLLYEQYF,TGTGCCAGCAGTCCCCCGGGACTACTCTACGAGCAGTACTTC
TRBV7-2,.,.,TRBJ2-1,CASSLDLRSNEQFF,TGTGCCAGCAGCTTAGATTTGCGGTCCAATGAGCAGTTCTTC